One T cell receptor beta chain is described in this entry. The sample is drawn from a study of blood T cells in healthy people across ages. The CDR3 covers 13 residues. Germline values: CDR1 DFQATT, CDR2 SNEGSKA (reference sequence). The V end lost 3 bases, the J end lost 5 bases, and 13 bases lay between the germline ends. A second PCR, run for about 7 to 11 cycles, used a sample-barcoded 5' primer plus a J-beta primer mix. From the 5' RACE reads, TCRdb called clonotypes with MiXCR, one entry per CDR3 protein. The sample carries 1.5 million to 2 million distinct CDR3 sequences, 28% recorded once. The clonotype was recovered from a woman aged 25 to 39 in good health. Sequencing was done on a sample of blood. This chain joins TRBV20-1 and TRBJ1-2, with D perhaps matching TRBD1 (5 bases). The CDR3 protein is CSASGGREYGYTF. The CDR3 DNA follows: TGCAGTGCTAGTGGGGGGAGGGAGTATGGCTACACCTTC.